The entry below gives a single TCR beta chain sequence along with its context. The antigen it binds to is not known. Per-base qualities were not stored, and no clone one base away is much larger. Peripheral blood CD8+ and CD4+ T cells from healthy donors, Susac syndrome patients and multiple sclerosis patients were profiled by high-throughput TCR beta sequencing. Multiple sclerosis controls were treatment-naive patients with stable or active relapsing-remitting disease fulfilling revised McDonald criteria. Bulk CD8+ and CD4+ T cells were purified by magnetic negative isolation, whereas CD8+ TEMRA cells were enriched by FACS. Blood was collected in EDTA tubes and processed within 24 hours, with PBMCs isolated through density gradient centrifugation. PBMCs intended for TCR sequencing were cryopreserved in liquid nitrogen and were subsequently thawed in a 37 degrees C water bath. The sorted or isolated CD4+, CD8+ and CD8+ TEMRA cells had a purity of 90% or higher.

These data are taken from a study of CD8 T cells in Susac syndrome (dated by TCRdb to the late 2010s). With regard to the full study: Repertoire sequencing was used to test whether CD8+ T cell activation and differentiation in Susac syndrome was antigen driven.

Trimming accounts for 8 bases at V and 4 bases at J, while the number of junction bases matched to no gene is 0. The CDR3 holds 11 amino acids from the cysteine to the phenylalanine. The entry retains the CDR3 DNA only, 33 bases that are in frame from base 1. From the germline V gene (reference sequence), CDR1 is GTSNPN and CDR2 is SVGIG. Findings and caveats that apply to the study as a whole: The number of individuals in the TCR sequencing and HLA analysis was recognized as being relatively small.

RNA was extracted using the RNeasy kit, and roughly 0.45 to 1 microgram was reverse transcribed with random hexamers. The immunoSEQ multiplex PCR assay, covering 54 Vbeta and 13 Jbeta segments, was used to amplify TCR beta CDR3 regions. Bias from PCR amplification was corrected by using a synthetic template baseline for primer optimization and for computational correction. The paper's processing steps were these. Reads were annotated to V, D and J genes according to IMGT and were analyzed with immunoSEQ Analyzer, with only productive sequences retained. Clonality was calculated as one minus the Shannon entropy normalized by log2 of the number of productive unique sequences. Public and private clones were assessed among the 100 most prevalent clones of each patient and control. A clone was defined as Susac-specific if it was absent from the healthy and MS cohorts, from about a thousand published viral clones and from other ImmuneACCESS disease sequences. TCRdb trimmed the raw reads at Q25, called clones with MiXCR and kept productive beta chains. Merged by CDR3 protein, the rows form single entries marked with the most common genes and DNA. These V and J calls are TCRdb output, not the study's own analysis. This sample has around 69,000 distinct CDR3 sequences in its table, and over 95% of those were observed once. The ten largest clonotypes hold more than 0.09% of the sample.

The material sequenced was CD4+ T cells from PBMCs. The sequence came from a human donor with multiple sclerosis. This receptor chain uses TRBV30 and TRBJ2-1, with 9 bases aligning to TRBD2. The CDR3 region reads CAAGGYNEQFF. The nucleotides read TGTGCCGCGGGGGGGTACAATGAGCAGTTCTTC.